The present T cell receptor (beta chain) was sequenced within a study of blood T cell repertoires in COVID-19. In the study overall: Acute-phase and convalescent COVID-19 samples originated in the United States, Italy and Spain. The cDNA or gDNA used as material had been derived from T cells, B-cell-depleted T cells, or PBMCs.

Clones were sequenced by immunoSEQ multiplex PCR, and TCRdb holds only the in-frame ones, with some missing. The sample shows about 190,000 clones, about 88% of them seen only once. The trim removed 1 base at V and 0 bases at J, leaving 6 bases unmatched. Germline lookup yields CDR1 LGHNA and CDR2 YSLEER. There are 17 residues in the CDR3. The source material was peripheral blood. The source of this sequence is a man aged 30-40 years with active or convalescent COVID-19. The chain joins TRBV4-3 to TRBJ2-4; 7 nucleotides match TRBD1. The CDR3 DNA sequence: TGCGCCAGCAGCCAAGGACAGGGAACCATAGCCAAAAACATTCAGTACTTC. Its protein product is CASSQGQGTIAKNIQYF.